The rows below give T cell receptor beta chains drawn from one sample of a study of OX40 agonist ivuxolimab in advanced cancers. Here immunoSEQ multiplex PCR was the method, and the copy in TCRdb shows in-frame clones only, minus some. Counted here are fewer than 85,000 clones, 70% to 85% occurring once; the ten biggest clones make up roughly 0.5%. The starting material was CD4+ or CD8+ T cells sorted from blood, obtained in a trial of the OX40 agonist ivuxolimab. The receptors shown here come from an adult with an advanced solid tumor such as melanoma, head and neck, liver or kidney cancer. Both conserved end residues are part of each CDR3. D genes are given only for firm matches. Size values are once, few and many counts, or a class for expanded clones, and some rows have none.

CDR3aa: CASNLGGRYEQYF; CDR3nt: TGTGCCAGCAACTTGGGGGGGCGCTACGAGCAGTACTTC; abundance: -; len: 13; d_gene: -; v_gene: TRBV2; j_gene: TRBJ2-7
CDR3aa: CASSLEAENEKLFF; CDR3nt: TGCGCCAGCAGCTTGGAGGCGGAAAATGAAAAACTGTTTTTT; abundance: -; len: 14; d_gene: -; v_gene: TRBV5-1; j_gene: TRBJ1-4
CDR3aa: CASSLRDRVYEQYF; CDR3nt: TGTGCCAGCTCGCTCCGGGACAGGGTCTACGAGCAGTACTTC; abundance: once; len: 14; d_gene: TRBD1; v_gene: TRBV18; j_gene: TRBJ2-7
CDR3aa: CAWSLVRSVNEQFF; CDR3nt: TGTGCCTGGAGTTTGGTACGAAGCGTTAATGAGCAGTTCTTC; abundance: -; len: 14; d_gene: -; v_gene: TRBV30; j_gene: TRBJ2-1
CDR3aa: CAWDRATNTEAFF; CDR3nt: TGTGCCTGGGACAGGGCAACGAACACTGAAGCTTTCTTT; abundance: -; len: 13; d_gene: TRBD1; v_gene: TRBV30; j_gene: TRBJ1-1
CDR3aa: CASSVGEGLRYNEQFF; CDR3nt: TGTGCCAGCAGCGTGGGGGAGGGCCTGCGCTACAATGAGCAGTTCTTC; abundance: -; len: 16; d_gene: TRBD2; v_gene: TRBV9; j_gene: TRBJ2-1
CDR3aa: CASSPWETQYF; CDR3nt: TGTGCCAGCAGCCCGTGGGAGACCCAGTACTTC; abundance: -; len: 11; d_gene: -; v_gene: TRBV7-6; j_gene: TRBJ2-5
CDR3aa: CASSGTGVGYGYTF; CDR3nt: TGTGCCAGCAGCGGGACAGGGGTTGGTTATGGCTACACCTTC; abundance: -; len: 14; d_gene: TRBD1; v_gene: TRBV6-5; j_gene: TRBJ1-2
CDR3aa: CASSPRSRGEQDEKLFF; CDR3nt: TGTGCCAGCTCACCACGGTCTCGAGGGGAGCAGGATGAAAAACTGTTTTTT; abundance: -; len: 17; d_gene: -; v_gene: TRBV18; j_gene: TRBJ1-4
CDR3aa: CASSPNANTEAFF; CDR3nt: TGTGCCAGCTCACCAAATGCGAACACTGAAGCTTTCTTT; abundance: -; len: 13; d_gene: -; v_gene: TRBV18; j_gene: TRBJ1-1
CDR3aa: CASSTRRDGNTIYF; CDR3nt: TGTGCCAGCAGTACCCGCCGCGATGGAAACACCATATATTTT; abundance: few; len: 14; d_gene: -; v_gene: TRBV6-5; j_gene: TRBJ1-3
CDR3aa: CASSLGHGHPRDTQYF; CDR3nt: TGTGCTAGCAGCTTGGGTCACGGACACCCGCGGGATACGCAGTATTTT; abundance: -; len: 16; d_gene: -; v_gene: TRBV7-7; j_gene: TRBJ2-3
CDR3aa: CASSQEMPDRGNEKLFF; CDR3nt: TGCGCCAGCAGCCAAGAAATGCCGGACAGGGGAAATGAAAAACTGTTTTTT; abundance: -; len: 17; d_gene: TRBD1; v_gene: TRBV4-3; j_gene: TRBJ1-4
CDR3aa: CASSSGLAAYEQYF; CDR3nt: TGTGCCAGCAGCTCCGGACTAGCGGCCTACGAGCAGTACTTC; abundance: once; len: 14; d_gene: TRBD2; v_gene: TRBV11-2; j_gene: TRBJ2-7
CDR3aa: CASSLPTSGRETQYF; CDR3nt: TGTGCCAGCAGCCTACCGACTAGCGGGAGAGAGACCCAGTACTTC; abundance: once; len: 15; d_gene: TRBD2; v_gene: TRBV7-2; j_gene: TRBJ2-5
CDR3aa: CSVGSSANTGELFF; CDR3nt: TGCAGCGTTGGTTCCAGCGCGAACACCGGGGAGCTGTTTTTT; abundance: -; len: 14; d_gene: -; v_gene: TRBV29-1; j_gene: TRBJ2-2
CDR3aa: CAWSYLGETQYF; CDR3nt: TGTGCCTGGAGCTACCTCGGAGAGACCCAGTACTTC; abundance: -; len: 12; d_gene: -; v_gene: TRBV30; j_gene: TRBJ2-5
CDR3aa: CASSGAREQYF; CDR3nt: TGTGCCAGCTCGGGGGCGCGGGAGCAGTACTTC; abundance: -; len: 11; d_gene: -; v_gene: TRBV6-6; j_gene: TRBJ2-7
CDR3aa: CAWSPRGTFGNTIYF; CDR3nt: TGTGCCTGGAGTCCCAGGGGGACATTCGGAAACACCATATATTTT; abundance: -; len: 15; d_gene: TRBD1; v_gene: TRBV30; j_gene: TRBJ1-3
CDR3aa: CASGLGGGQPQHF; CDR3nt: TGTGCCAGCGGGCTAGGGGGGGGACAGCCCCAGCATTTT; abundance: -; len: 13; d_gene: -; v_gene: TRBV2; j_gene: TRBJ1-5
CDR3aa: CASSLNGGYVYGYTF; CDR3nt: TGTGCCAGCAGCTTGAATGGGGGATACGTCTATGGCTACACCTTC; abundance: -; len: 15; d_gene: -; v_gene: TRBV5-4; j_gene: TRBJ1-2
CDR3aa: CASSDLNPTYGYTF; CDR3nt: TGCGCCAGCAGCGACTTGAACCCAACCTATGGCTACACCTTC; abundance: medium-sized; len: 14; d_gene: -; v_gene: TRBV4-1; j_gene: TRBJ1-2
CDR3aa: CASNDPGGTDTQYF; CDR3nt: TGCGCCAGCAATGACCCGGGGGGCACAGATACGCAGTATTTT; abundance: -; len: 14; d_gene: -; v_gene: TRBV5-1; j_gene: TRBJ2-3
CDR3aa: CASRTGEEQPQHF; CDR3nt: TGTGCCAGCAGGACAGGGGAGGAGCAGCCCCAGCATTTT; abundance: -; len: 13; d_gene: TRBD1; v_gene: TRBV6-5; j_gene: TRBJ1-5
CDR3aa: CASSLGSSGQETQYF; CDR3nt: TGTGCCAGCAGCTTAGGAAGTAGCGGCCAAGAGACCCAGTACTTC; abundance: -; len: 15; d_gene: -; v_gene: TRBV7-2; j_gene: TRBJ2-5
CDR3aa: CASSYTILGQGESYNEQFF; CDR3nt: TGTGCCAGCAGTTACACAATCCTCGGACAGGGAGAGTCCTACAATGAGCAGTTCTTC; abundance: -; len: 19; d_gene: TRBD1; v_gene: TRBV6-8; j_gene: TRBJ2-1
CDR3aa: CASSQSFRGRAEFF; CDR3nt: TGCGCCAGCAGTCAATCATTCCGGGGGCGAGCTGAGTTCTTC; abundance: -; len: 14; d_gene: -; v_gene: TRBV23-1; j_gene: TRBJ2-1
CDR3aa: CASSLERFGLAGGRTDTQYF; CDR3nt: TGTGCCAGCAGCCTAGAGAGGTTTGGACTAGCGGGGGGGCGGACAGATACGCAGTATTTT; abundance: -; len: 20; d_gene: TRBD2; v_gene: TRBV9; j_gene: TRBJ2-3
CDR3aa: CASTLGGVYEQYF; CDR3nt: TGTGCCAGCACCCTAGGGGGGGTTTACGAGCAGTACTTC; abundance: -; len: 13; d_gene: -; v_gene: TRBV13; j_gene: TRBJ2-7
CDR3aa: CSARENDGYTF; CDR3nt: TGCAGTGCTAGAGAAAATGATGGCTACACCTTC; abundance: -; len: 11; d_gene: -; v_gene: TRBV20-1; j_gene: TRBJ1-2
CDR3aa: CASSEISYYGYTF; CDR3nt: TGTGCCAGCAGTGAAATCAGTTACTATGGCTACACCTTC; abundance: -; len: 13; d_gene: -; v_gene: TRBV2; j_gene: TRBJ1-2
CDR3aa: CASSLDREHEQYF; CDR3nt: TGTGCTAGCAGCTTAGACAGGGAGCACGAGCAGTACTTC; abundance: once; len: 13; d_gene: TRBD1; v_gene: TRBV7-7; j_gene: TRBJ2-7
CDR3aa: CASSLASGGAYNEQFF; CDR3nt: TGTGCCAGCAGCTTGGCTAGCGGGGGGGCATACAATGAGCAGTTCTTC; abundance: -; len: 16; d_gene: TRBD2; v_gene: TRBV5-4; j_gene: TRBJ2-1
CDR3aa: CASSEGSAYEQYF; CDR3nt: TGTGCCAGCAGCGAGGGATCCGCCTACGAGCAGTACTTC; abundance: -; len: 13; d_gene: -; v_gene: TRBV9; j_gene: TRBJ2-7
CDR3aa: CASSIGLSGGFKTGELFF; CDR3nt: TGTGCCAGTAGTATTGGTTTATCGGGGGGCTTTAAAACCGGGGAGCTGTTTTTT; abundance: -; len: 18; d_gene: -; v_gene: TRBV19; j_gene: TRBJ2-2
CDR3aa: CASARGFGYEQYF; CDR3nt: TGTGCCAGCGCGAGAGGATTTGGTTACGAGCAGTACTTC; abundance: -; len: 13; d_gene: -; v_gene: TRBV19; j_gene: TRBJ2-7
CDR3aa: CASRGDQETQYF; CDR3nt: TGTGCCTCAAGGGGGGACCAAGAGACCCAGTACTTC; abundance: -; len: 12; d_gene: -; v_gene: TRBV10-3; j_gene: TRBJ2-5
CDR3aa: CASRQRGTESYNEQFF; CDR3nt: TGCGCCAGCCGCCAGAGAGGGACGGAAAGTTACAATGAGCAGTTCTTC; abundance: -; len: 16; d_gene: -; v_gene: TRBV5-1; j_gene: TRBJ2-1
CDR3aa: CSAQTGTEAFF; CDR3nt: TGCAGCGCCCAGACAGGCACTGAAGCTTTCTTT; abundance: -; len: 11; d_gene: -; v_gene: TRBV29-1; j_gene: TRBJ1-1
CDR3aa: CASSIDSGGTNYGYTF; CDR3nt: TGTGCCAGTAGTATAGATTCTGGAGGTACCAACTATGGCTACACCTTC; abundance: -; len: 16; d_gene: -; v_gene: TRBV19; j_gene: TRBJ1-2